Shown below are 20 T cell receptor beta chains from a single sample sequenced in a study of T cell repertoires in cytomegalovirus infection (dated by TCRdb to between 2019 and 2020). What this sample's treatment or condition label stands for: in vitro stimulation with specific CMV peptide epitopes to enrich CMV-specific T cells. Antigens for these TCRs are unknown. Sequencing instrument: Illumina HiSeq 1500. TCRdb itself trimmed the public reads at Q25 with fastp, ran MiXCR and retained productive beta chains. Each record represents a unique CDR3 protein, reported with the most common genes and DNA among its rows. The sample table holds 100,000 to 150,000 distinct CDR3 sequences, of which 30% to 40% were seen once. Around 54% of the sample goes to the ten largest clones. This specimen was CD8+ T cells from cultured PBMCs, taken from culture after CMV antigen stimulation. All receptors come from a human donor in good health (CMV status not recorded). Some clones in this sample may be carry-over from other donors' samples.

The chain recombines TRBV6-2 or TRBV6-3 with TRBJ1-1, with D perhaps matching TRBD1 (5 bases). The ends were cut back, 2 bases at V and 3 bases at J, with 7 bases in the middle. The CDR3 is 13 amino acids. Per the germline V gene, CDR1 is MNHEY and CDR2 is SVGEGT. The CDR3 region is CASSYGGDTEAFF. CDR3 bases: TGTGCCAGCAGTTACGGGGGTGACACTGAAGCTTTCTTT.

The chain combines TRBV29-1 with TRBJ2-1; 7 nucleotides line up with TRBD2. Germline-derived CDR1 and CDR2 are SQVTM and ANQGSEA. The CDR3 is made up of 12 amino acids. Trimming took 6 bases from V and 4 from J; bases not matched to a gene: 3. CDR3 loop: CSVGTTYNEQFF. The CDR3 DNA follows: TGCAGCGTCGGGACTACGTACAATGAGCAGTTCTTC.

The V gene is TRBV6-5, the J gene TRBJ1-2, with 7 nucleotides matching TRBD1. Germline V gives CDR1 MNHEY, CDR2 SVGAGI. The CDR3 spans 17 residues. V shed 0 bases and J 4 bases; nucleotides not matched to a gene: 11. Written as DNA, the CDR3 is TGTGCCAGCAGTTACTCGCCCGGGGAGCCAGGGGGCTATGGCTACACCTTC. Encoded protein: CASSYSPGEPGGYGYTF.

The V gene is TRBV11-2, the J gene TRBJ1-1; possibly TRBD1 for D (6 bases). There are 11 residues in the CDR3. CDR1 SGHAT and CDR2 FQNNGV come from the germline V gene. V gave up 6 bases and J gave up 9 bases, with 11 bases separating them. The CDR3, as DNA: TGTGCCAGCAGTTTGGACAGCCAAGCTTTCTTT. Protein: CASSLDSQAFF.

CDR3 sequence: CASSQDRVNSPLHF. The CDR3 DNA is TGCGCCAGCAGCCAGGACAGGGTCAATTCACCCCTCCACTTT. The V call is TRBV4-1, the J call TRBJ1-6; 8 bases align to TRBD1. From germline, CDR1 is MGHRA and CDR2 YSYEKL. With V trimmed by 3 bases and J by 7 bases, 2 bases remained unmatched. The CDR3 contains 14 residues.

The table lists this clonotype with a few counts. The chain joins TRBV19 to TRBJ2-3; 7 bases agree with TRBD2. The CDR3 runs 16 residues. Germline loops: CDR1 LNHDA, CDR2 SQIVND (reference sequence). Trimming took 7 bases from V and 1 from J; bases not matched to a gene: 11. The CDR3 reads CASTPYGGGRTDTQYF. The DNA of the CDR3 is TGTGCCAGTACCCCATACGGCGGGGGACGCACAGATACGCAGTATTTT.

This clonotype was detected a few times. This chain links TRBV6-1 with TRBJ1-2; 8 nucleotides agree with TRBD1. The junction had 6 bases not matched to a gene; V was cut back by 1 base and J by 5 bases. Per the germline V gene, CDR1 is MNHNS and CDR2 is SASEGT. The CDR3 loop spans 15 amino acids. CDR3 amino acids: CASSEGAGGLYGYTF. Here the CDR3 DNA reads TGTGCCAGCAGTGAAGGGGCAGGGGGCCTTTATGGCTACACCTTC.

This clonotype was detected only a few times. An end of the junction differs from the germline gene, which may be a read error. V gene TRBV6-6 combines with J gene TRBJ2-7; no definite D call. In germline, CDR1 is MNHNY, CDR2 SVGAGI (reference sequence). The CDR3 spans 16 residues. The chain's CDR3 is CASSNSHGRTVYEQYF. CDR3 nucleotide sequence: TGTGCCAGCAGTAACTCTCACGGACGTACGGTCTACGAGCAGTACTTC.

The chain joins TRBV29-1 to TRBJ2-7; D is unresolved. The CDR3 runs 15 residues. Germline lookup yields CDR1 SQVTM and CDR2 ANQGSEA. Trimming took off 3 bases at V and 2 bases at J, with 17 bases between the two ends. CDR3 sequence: CSVDYGPGLPYEQYF. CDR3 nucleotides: TGCAGCGTTGATTATGGCCCAGGATTACCCTACGAGCAGTACTTC.

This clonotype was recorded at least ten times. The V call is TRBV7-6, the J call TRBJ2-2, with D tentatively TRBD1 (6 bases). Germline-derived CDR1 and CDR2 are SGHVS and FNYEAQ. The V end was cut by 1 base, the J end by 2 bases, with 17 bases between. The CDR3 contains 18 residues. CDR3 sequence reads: CASSLGLGTFQNTGELFF. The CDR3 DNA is TGTGCCAGCAGCTTAGGTCTGGGGACATTTCAAAACACCGGGGAGCTGTTTTTT.

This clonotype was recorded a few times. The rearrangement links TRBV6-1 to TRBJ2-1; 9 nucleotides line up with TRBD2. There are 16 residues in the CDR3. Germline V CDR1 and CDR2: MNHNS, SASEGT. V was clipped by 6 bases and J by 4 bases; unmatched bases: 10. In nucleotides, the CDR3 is TGTGCCAGCAGATTAATTGCGGGGGGGCCTTACAATGAGCAGTTCTTC. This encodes CASRLIAGGPYNEQFF.

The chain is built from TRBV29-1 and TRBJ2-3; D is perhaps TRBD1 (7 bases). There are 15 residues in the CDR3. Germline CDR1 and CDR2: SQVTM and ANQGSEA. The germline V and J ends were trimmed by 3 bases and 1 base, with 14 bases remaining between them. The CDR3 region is CSVEGRGDGTDTQYF. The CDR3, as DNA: TGCAGCGTTGAGGGCAGGGGGGACGGCACAGATACGCAGTATTTT.

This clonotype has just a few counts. The chain's CDR3 is CASSPDRLYGYTF. The CDR3 DNA reads as TGTGCCAGCAGCCCGGACCGACTCTATGGCTACACCTTC. V is TRBV7-9 and J is TRBJ1-2; D gene unclear. Trimming cost V 5 bases and J 4 bases, with 11 bases left between them. The CDR3 is 13 residues long. Germline loops: CDR1 SEHNR, CDR2 FQNEAQ (reference sequence).

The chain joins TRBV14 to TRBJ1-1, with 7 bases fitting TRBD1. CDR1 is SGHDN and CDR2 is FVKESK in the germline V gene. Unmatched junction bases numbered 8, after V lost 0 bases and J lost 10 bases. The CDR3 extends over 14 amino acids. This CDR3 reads CASSQDWDRGGAFF. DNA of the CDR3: TGTGCCAGCAGCCAAGATTGGGACAGAGGGGGAGCTTTCTTT.

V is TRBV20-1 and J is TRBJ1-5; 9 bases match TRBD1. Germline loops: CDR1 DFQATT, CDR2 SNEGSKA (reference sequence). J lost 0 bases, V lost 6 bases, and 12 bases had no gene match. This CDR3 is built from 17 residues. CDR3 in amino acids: CSATNDRGFYSNQPQHF. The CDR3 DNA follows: TGCAGTGCCACGAACGACAGGGGGTTCTATAGCAATCAGCCCCAGCATTTT.

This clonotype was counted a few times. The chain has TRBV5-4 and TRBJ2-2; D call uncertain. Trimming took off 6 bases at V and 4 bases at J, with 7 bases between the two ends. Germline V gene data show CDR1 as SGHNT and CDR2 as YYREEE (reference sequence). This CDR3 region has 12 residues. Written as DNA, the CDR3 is TGTGCCAGCAAATGGGGCACCGGGGAGCTGTTTTTT. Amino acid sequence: CASKWGTGELFF.

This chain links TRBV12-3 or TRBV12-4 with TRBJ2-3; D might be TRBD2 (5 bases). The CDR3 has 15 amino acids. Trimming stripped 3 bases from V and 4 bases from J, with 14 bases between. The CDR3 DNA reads TGTGCCAGCAGTTTCGGAATAGGGAGTGCAGATACGCAGTATTTT. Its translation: CASSFGIGSADTQYF.

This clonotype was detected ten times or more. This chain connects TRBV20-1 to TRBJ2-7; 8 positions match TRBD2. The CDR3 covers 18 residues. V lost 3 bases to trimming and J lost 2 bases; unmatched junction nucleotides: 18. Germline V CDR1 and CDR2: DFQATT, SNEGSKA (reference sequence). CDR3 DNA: TGCAGTGCTAGGAGGCCGATCGGGGTAGCGGGGCCAACCTACGAGCAGTACTTC. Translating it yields CSARRPIGVAGPTYEQYF.

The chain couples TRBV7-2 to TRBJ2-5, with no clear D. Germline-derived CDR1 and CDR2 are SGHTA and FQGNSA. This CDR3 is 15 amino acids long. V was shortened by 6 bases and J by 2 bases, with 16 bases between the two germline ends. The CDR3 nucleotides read TGTGCCAGCAGTGATAGCACGAGAGTACAAGAGACCCAGTACTTC. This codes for CASSDSTRVQETQYF.

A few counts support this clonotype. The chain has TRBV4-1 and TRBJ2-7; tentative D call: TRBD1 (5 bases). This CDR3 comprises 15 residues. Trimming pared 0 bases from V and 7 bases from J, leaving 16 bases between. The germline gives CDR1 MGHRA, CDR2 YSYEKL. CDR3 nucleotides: TGCGCCAGCAGCCAAGATGAGTGGGGCCTAGGGGAGCAGTACTTC. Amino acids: CASSQDEWGLGEQYF.